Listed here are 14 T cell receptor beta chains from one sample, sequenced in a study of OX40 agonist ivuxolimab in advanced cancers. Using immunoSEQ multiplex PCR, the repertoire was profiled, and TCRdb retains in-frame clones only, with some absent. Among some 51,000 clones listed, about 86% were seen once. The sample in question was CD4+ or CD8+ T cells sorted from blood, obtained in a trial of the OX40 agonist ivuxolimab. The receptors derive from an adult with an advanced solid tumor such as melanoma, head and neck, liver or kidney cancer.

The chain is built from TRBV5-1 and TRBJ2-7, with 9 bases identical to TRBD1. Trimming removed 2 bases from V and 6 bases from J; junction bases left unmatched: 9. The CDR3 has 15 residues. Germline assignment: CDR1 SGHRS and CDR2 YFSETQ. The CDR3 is CASSFGRDRALEQYF. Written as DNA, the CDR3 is TGCGCCAGCAGCTTTGGCCGGGACAGGGCTCTCGAGCAGTACTTC.

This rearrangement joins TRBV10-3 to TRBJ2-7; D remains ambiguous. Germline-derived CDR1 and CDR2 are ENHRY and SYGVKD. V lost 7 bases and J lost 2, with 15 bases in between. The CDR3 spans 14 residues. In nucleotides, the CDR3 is TGTGCCATCACTAATGCTGTTCAGACCTACGAGCAGTACTTC. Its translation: CAITNAVQTYEQYF.

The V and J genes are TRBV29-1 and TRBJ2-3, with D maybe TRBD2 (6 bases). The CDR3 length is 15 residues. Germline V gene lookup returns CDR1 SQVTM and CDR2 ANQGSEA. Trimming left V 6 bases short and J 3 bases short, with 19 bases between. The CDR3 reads CSVSGSGGLTDTQYF. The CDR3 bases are TGCAGCGTGTCGGGGAGTGGGGGGTTGACAGATACGCAGTATTTT.

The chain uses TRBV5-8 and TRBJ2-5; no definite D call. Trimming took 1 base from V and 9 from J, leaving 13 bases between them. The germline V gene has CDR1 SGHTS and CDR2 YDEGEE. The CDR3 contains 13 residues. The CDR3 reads CASSLIARSAQYF. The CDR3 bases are TGTGCCAGCAGCTTGATCGCGCGGTCGGCCCAGTACTTC.

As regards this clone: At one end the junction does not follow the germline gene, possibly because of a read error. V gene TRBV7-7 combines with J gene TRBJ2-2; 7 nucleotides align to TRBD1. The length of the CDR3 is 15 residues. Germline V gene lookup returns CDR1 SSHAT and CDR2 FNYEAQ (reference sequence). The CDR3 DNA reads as TGTGCTAGCAGCTATGGGACAGTCAGCACCGGGGAGCTGTTTTTT. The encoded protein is CASSYGTVSTGELFF.

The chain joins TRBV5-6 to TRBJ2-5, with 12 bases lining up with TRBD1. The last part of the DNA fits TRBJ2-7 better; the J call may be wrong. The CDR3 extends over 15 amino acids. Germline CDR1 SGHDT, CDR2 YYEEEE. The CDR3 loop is CASSWGTGGFYEQYF. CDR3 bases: TGTGCCAGCAGCTGGGGGACAGGGGGCTTCTACGAGCAGTACTTC.

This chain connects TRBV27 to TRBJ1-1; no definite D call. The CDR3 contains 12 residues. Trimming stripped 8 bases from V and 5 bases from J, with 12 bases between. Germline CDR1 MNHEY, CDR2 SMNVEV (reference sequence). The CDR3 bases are TGTGCCAGCGGTCCCGGATCAACTGAAGCTTTCTTT. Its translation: CASGPGSTEAFF.

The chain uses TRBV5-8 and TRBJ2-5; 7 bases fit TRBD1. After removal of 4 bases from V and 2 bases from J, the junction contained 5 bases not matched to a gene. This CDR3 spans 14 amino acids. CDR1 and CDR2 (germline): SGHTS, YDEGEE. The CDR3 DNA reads TGTGCCAGCAGCGTGGGGACAGCACAAGAGACCCAGTACTTC. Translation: CASSVGTAQETQYF.

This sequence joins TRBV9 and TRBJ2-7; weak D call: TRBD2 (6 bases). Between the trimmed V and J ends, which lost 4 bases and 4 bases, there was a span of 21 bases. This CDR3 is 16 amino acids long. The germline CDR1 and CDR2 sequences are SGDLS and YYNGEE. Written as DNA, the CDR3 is TGTGCCAGCAGCCCAGCCGGGGCGGGGAGAGATTACGAGCAGTACTTC. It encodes CASSPAGAGRDYEQYF.

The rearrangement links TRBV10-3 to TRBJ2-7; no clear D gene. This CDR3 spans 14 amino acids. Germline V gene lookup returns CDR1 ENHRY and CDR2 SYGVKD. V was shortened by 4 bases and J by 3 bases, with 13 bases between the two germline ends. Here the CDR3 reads CAISGSQEFYEQYF. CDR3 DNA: TGTGCCATCAGTGGTTCGCAGGAGTTCTACGAGCAGTACTTC.

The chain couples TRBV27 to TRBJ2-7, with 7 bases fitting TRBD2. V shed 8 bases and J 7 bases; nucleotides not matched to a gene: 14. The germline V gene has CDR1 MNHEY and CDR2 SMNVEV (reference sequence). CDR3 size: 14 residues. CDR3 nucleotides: TGTGCCAGCGCGCCGGGGGGTCAGATTGTTGAGCAGTACTTC. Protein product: CASAPGGQIVEQYF.

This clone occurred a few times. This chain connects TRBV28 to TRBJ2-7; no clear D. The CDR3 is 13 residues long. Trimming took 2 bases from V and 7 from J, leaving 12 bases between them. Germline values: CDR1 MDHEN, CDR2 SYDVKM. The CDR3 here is CASSLSSGLEQYF. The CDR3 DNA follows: TGTGCCAGCAGTTTAAGCTCTGGGCTTGAGCAGTACTTC.

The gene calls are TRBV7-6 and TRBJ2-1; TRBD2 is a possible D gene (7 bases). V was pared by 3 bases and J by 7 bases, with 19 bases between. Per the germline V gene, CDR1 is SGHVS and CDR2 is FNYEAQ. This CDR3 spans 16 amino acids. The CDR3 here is CASSFTSGGALNEQFF. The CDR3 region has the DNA TGTGCCAGCAGCTTTACTAGTGGGGGGGCTTTGAATGAGCAGTTCTTC.

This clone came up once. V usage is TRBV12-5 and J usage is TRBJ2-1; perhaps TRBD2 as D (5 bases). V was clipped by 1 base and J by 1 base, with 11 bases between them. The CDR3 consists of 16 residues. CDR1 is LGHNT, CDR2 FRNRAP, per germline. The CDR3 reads CASGLGPRRSYNEQFF. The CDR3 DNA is TGTGCTAGTGGTTTGGGTCCTCGGAGGTCCTACAATGAGCAGTTCTTC.